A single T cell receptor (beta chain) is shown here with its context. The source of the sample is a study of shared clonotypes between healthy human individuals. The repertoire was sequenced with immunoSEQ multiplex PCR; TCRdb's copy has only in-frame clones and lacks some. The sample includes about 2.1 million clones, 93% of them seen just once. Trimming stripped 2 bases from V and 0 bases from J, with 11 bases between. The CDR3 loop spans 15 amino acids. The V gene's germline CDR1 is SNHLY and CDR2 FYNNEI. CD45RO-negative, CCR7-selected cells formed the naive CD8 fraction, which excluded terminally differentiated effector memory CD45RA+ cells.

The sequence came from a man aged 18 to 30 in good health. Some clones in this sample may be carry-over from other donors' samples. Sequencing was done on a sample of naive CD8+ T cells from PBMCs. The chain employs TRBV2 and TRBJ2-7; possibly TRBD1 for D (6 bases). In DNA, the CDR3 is TGTGCCAGCAGTGAATGGGGGCGTAGCTCCTACGAGCAGTACTTC. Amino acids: CASSEWGRSSYEQYF.